These 24 T cell receptor beta chains were all obtained from the same sample, sequenced in a study of blood T cell repertoires in COVID-19. The table came from immunoSEQ multiplex PCR; TCRdb's copy has only in-frame clones and leaves some out. Among under 450,000 clones listed, roughly 90% were seen once. The sample taken for sequencing was peripheral blood. These receptors were collected from a woman aged 60-75 years with COVID-19, enrolled during active disease.

The chain recombines TRBV6-5 with TRBJ2-1; 8 bases match TRBD2. The CDR3 is 13 residues long. The germline CDR1 and CDR2 sequences are MNHEY and SVGAGI. V trimming: 10 bases; J trimming: 3 bases; junction bases outside the gene matches: 5. The CDR3 reads CATTGGHYNEQFF. The CDR3 DNA reads as TGTGCCACCACGGGGGGGCACTACAATGAGCAGTTCTTC.

The count of this clone is one. The chain has TRBV4-2 and TRBJ2-1; 10 bases are shared with TRBD1. V shed 0 bases, J shed 10 bases, and the junction held 12 bases outside the gene matches. Germline V CDR1 and CDR2: LGHNA, YNFKEQ. CDR3 size: 17 residues. CDR3 residues: CASSQDGTGVWSLEQFF. CDR3 DNA sequence: TGTGCCAGCAGCCAAGACGGGACAGGGGTCTGGAGTTTGGAGCAGTTCTTC.

V usage is TRBV7-9 and J usage is TRBJ2-7; 11 bases agree with TRBD1. V was clipped by 5 bases and J by 3 bases; unmatched bases: 3. CDR1 is SEHNR and CDR2 is FQNEAQ in the germline V gene (reference sequence). The CDR3 runs to 14 residues. CDR3 loop: CASSPGQGGYEQYF. The CDR3 DNA sequence: TGTGCCAGCAGCCCGGGACAGGGGGGCTACGAGCAGTACTTC.

There are a few counts of this clone. The rearrangement joins TRBV11-2 to TRBJ1-1, with 10 bases fitting TRBD1. Germline V gene data show CDR1 as SGHAT and CDR2 as FQNNGV. V shed 5 bases, J shed 6 bases, and the junction held 9 bases outside the gene matches. This CDR3 has 15 amino acids. The CDR3 DNA follows: TGTGCCAGCAGCGGGGGACAGGGGTCATGGGCTGAAGCTTTCTTT. This gives the protein CASSGGQGSWAEAFF.

The genes are TRBV7-9 and TRBJ2-2; tentative D call: TRBD2 (5 bases). Trimming removed 3 bases from V and 4 bases from J, with 9 bases in between. The V gene's germline CDR1 is SEHNR and CDR2 FQNEAQ (reference sequence). The CDR3 runs 14 residues. As DNA, the CDR3 is TGTGCCAGCAGCTTCATGGGGAGCACCGGGGAGCTGTTTTTT. It yields the protein CASSFMGSTGELFF.

CDR3 in amino acids: CASSQVSDRETQYF. Written as DNA, the CDR3 is TGCGCCAGCAGCCAAGTCTCGGACAGAGAGACCCAGTACTTC. The V and J genes are TRBV4-1 and TRBJ2-5; D is possibly TRBD1 (6 bases). The CDR3 runs to 14 residues. Trimming took 1 base from V and 4 from J, leaving 10 bases between them. Per the germline V gene, CDR1 is MGHRA and CDR2 is YSYEKL.

CDR3 residues: CASSSSRQGAAGELFF. The CDR3 nucleotides are TGTGCCAGCTCATCTTCAAGACAGGGGGCGGCCGGGGAGCTGTTTTTT. V usage is TRBV18 and J usage is TRBJ2-2; 10 positions match TRBD1. Germline CDR1 and CDR2: KGHSH and LQKENI. Trimming at V came to 5 bases and at J to 6 bases, leaving 9 bases not matched to a gene. This CDR3 has 16 amino acids.

The chain has TRBV12-5 and TRBJ1-6; the match to TRBD1 covers 9 bases. This CDR3 has 14 residues. Germline loops: CDR1 LGHNT, CDR2 FRNRAP. J gave up 7 bases and V 6 bases, and 4 bases lay outside the gene matches. The CDR3 protein is CASGGTGRNSPLHF. The DNA for the CDR3 is TGTGCTAGTGGCGGGACAGGGAGGAATTCACCCCTCCACTTT.

The genes are TRBV7-3 and TRBJ2-2; 10 bases line up with TRBD2. V was pared by 4 bases and J by 1 base, with 9 bases of the junction left unmatched. The CDR3 consists of 18 residues. The germline V gene has CDR1 SGHTA and CDR2 FQGTGA. Written as DNA, the CDR3 is TGTGCCAGCAGCTCACGTCCTAGCGGGGGACTGAACACCGGGGAGCTGTTTTTT. It codes for CASSSRPSGGLNTGELFF.

This clone was observed once. This CDR3 reads CASSSEDLSLHF. The DNA for the CDR3 is TGTGCCAGCAGCTCCGAGGATTTGTCCCTCCACTTT. The rearrangement uses TRBV4-2 and TRBJ1-6; D is unresolved. The CDR3 length is 12 residues. V was trimmed by 5 bases and J by 14 bases, leaving 13 bases between them. Germline V CDR1 and CDR2: LGHNA, YNFKEQ.

V is TRBV19 and J is TRBJ2-1; D gene ambiguous. Germline loops: CDR1 LNHDA, CDR2 SQIVND (reference sequence). CDR3 length: 15 amino acids. The germline V and J ends were trimmed by 6 bases and 0 bases, with 12 bases remaining between them. The CDR3 here is CASRQTANSYNEQFF. DNA for the CDR3: TGTGCCAGTAGGCAAACAGCCAACTCCTACAATGAGCAGTTCTTC.

V usage is TRBV4-2 and J usage is TRBJ2-7; the match to TRBD1 covers 8 bases. This CDR3 comprises 15 residues. J gave up 4 bases and V 5 bases, and 10 bases lay outside the gene matches. Per the germline V gene, CDR1 is LGHNA and CDR2 is YNFKEQ. The CDR3: CASSAAGGASYEQYF. The CDR3 DNA follows: TGTGCCAGCAGCGCGGCAGGGGGCGCTTCTTACGAGCAGTACTTC.

This clone was observed a single time. This sequence joins TRBV4-3 and TRBJ2-7; no firm D call. The ends were cut back, 0 bases at V and 7 bases at J, with 7 bases in the middle. Looked up from germline, CDR1 is LGHNA and CDR2 is YSLEER. This CDR3 region has 12 residues. The CDR3 region has the DNA TGCGCCAGCAGCCAAGATAAACAGGAGCAGTACTTC. Translated, it gives CASSQDKQEQYF.

The chain links TRBV6-5 to TRBJ1-4; perhaps TRBD1 as D (6 bases). V gave up 0 bases and J gave up 7 bases, with 12 bases separating them. This CDR3 is 15 amino acids long. Germline-derived CDR1 and CDR2 are MNHEY and SVGAGI. The CDR3 loop reads CASSYSGGEGEKLFF. The CDR3 DNA reads as TGTGCCAGCAGTTACTCAGGGGGGGAAGGTGAAAAACTGTTTTTT.

This chain connects TRBV6-5 to TRBJ2-3; 7 bases are a match to TRBD2. The J segment lost 0 bases and the V segment lost 2 bases, leaving 5 bases of the junction unmatched. Looked up from germline, CDR1 is MNHEY and CDR2 is SVGAGI. The CDR3 is made up of 16 amino acids. CDR3 residues: CASSYVPSGSTDTQYF. The CDR3 coding sequence is TGTGCCAGCAGTTACGTCCCTAGCGGCAGCACAGATACGCAGTATTTT.

The genes are TRBV9 and TRBJ1-1; D might be TRBD1 (5 bases). Germline V CDR1 and CDR2: SGDLS, YYNGEE. This CDR3 is built from 14 residues. V was shortened by 0 bases and J by 5 bases, with 11 bases between the two germline ends. This CDR3 reads CASSVVSGGTEAFF. The CDR3 region has the DNA TGTGCCAGCAGCGTAGTATCGGGGGGAACTGAAGCTTTCTTT.

The chain employs TRBV12-5 and TRBJ1-4; D remains ambiguous. The germline V gene encodes CDR1 LGHNT and CDR2 FRNRAP. This CDR3 is built from 14 residues. Deletions cut 7 bases from V and 7 bases from J, with 16 bases between. CDR3 sequence reads: CASERTNSGEKLFF. CDR3 DNA: TGTGCTAGTGAACGAACTAATTCGGGTGAAAAACTGTTTTTT.

This chain links TRBV29-1 with TRBJ2-5; D remains ambiguous. The CDR3 sequence is 12 residues long. Looked up from germline, CDR1 is SQVTM and CDR2 is ANQGSEA. The germline V and J ends were trimmed by 5 bases and 0 bases, with 7 bases remaining between them. CDR3 DNA sequence: TGCAGCGTTAGTACATACCAAGAGACCCAGTACTTC. This encodes CSVSTYQETQYF. Looking up the rest from reference TRBV29-1 and TRBJ2-5 gives the full variable domain: SAVISQKPSRDICQRGTSLTIQCQVDSQVTMMFWYRQQPGQSLTLIATANQGSEATYESGFVIDKFPISRPNLTFSTLTVSNMSPEDSSIYLCSVSTYQETQYFGPGTRLLVL.

V is TRBV4-1 and J is TRBJ1-1, with D hard to call. Trimming shortened V by 8 bases and J by 8 bases, and 12 bases separated the two germline ends. CDR3 length equals 11 residues. Germline CDR1 reads MGHRA; CDR2 reads YSYEKL. The CDR3 bases are TGCGCCAGCCGCAGGACGGGAGAAGCTTTCTTT. Amino acids: CASRRTGEAFF.

The chain has TRBV18 and TRBJ2-6; weak D call: TRBD1 (6 bases). The germline V gene encodes CDR1 KGHSH and CDR2 LQKENI. V was clipped by 2 bases and J by 2 bases, with 16 bases between them. This CDR3 is 18 amino acids long. CDR3 amino acids: CASSPMTTGRTGANVLTF. The CDR3 bases are TGTGCCAGCTCACCAATGACTACAGGGCGGACTGGGGCCAACGTCCTGACTTTC.

The V call is TRBV7-2, the J call TRBJ2-7; the D gene is possibly TRBD1 (6 bases). The CDR3 has 16 amino acids. Trimming left V 5 bases short and J 4 bases short, with 21 bases between. Germline V gives CDR1 SGHTA, CDR2 FQGNSA. The CDR3 region is CASSPERGRGIYEQYF. The CDR3, as DNA: TGTGCCAGCAGCCCGGAACGGGGCAGGGGAATATACGAGCAGTACTTC.

The CDR3 here is CATSRDPAGNYGYTF. The CDR3 coding sequence is TGTGCCACCAGCAGAGATCCAGCAGGGAACTATGGCTACACCTTC. The V and J genes are TRBV15 and TRBJ1-2; D might be TRBD1 (5 bases). CDR3 length: 15 residues. The V gene lost 0 bases and the J gene lost 2 bases, with 10 bases spanning the gap. Germline V gene data show CDR1 as LNHNV and CDR2 as YYDKDF (reference sequence). The full variable domain, its missing parts supplied by reference TRBV15 and TRBJ1-2, is DAMVIQNPRYQVTQFGKPVTLSCSQTLNHNVMYWYQQKSSQAPKLLFHYYDKDFNNEADTPDNFQSRRPNTSFCFLDIRSPGLGDTAMYLCATSRDPAGNYGYTFGSGTRLTVV.

J is TRBJ1-5 and V is TRBV6-2 or TRBV6-3, with D unclear. Germline CDR1 and CDR2: MNHEY and SVGEGT. CDR3 size: 16 residues. Trimming stripped 2 bases from V and 0 bases from J, with 11 bases between. CDR3 bases: TGTGCCAGCAGTTACGGAGGGAAGCCTAGCAATCAGCCCCAGCATTTT. As protein: CASSYGGKPSNQPQHF.

The V gene is TRBV10-3, the J gene TRBJ2-2, with 9 bases lining up with TRBD1. Germline CDR1 reads ENHRY; CDR2 reads SYGVKD. V trimming: 5 bases; J trimming: 5 bases; junction bases outside the gene matches: 6. CDR3 length: 15 residues. In DNA, the CDR3 is TGTGCCATCAGTCAGGGACAGGGAGAAACCGGGGAGCTGTTTTTT. Translated, it gives CAISQGQGETGELFF.